One and the same sample provided the 24 T cell receptor beta chains below, sequenced in a study of shared clonotypes between healthy human individuals. Generated by immunoSEQ multiplex PCR, the TCRdb table keeps only in-frame clones and is missing some. The sample has about 2 million clones; just under 95% are singletons. The naive CD8 subset, CD45RO-negative cells positively selected for CCR7, excluded terminally differentiated effector memory CD45RA+ cells. Sequenced sample: naive CD8+ T cells sorted from blood. Receptors were obtained from a man aged 18 to 30 in good health.

V usage is TRBV7-9 and J usage is TRBJ2-7, with D perhaps given as TRBD1 or TRBD2 (5 bases each). The V gene lost 2 bases and the J gene lost 0 bases, with 11 bases spanning the gap. CDR1 and CDR2 (germline): SEHNR, FQNEAQ (reference sequence). This CDR3 has 15 amino acids. This chain's CDR3 is CASSLLAGASYEQYF. In nucleotides, the CDR3 is TGTGCCAGCAGCTTATTGGCCGGGGCCTCCTACGAGCAGTACTTC.

The rearrangement joins TRBV6-5 to TRBJ1-5; a possible D gene is TRBD1 (6 bases). The CDR3 has 11 amino acids. Deletions cut 6 bases from V and 15 bases from J, with 15 bases between. Germline CDR1 reads MNHEY; CDR2 reads SVGAGI. CDR3 amino acids: CASRGAGYLHF. The CDR3 DNA follows: TGTGCCAGCAGGGGGGCCGGCTATCTGCATTTT.

A word on this clone: An end of the junction does not agree with germline; a read error may underlie this. V gene TRBV4-1 combines with J gene TRBJ2-1; 15 nucleotides match TRBD2. The CDR3 runs 14 residues. Germline values: CDR1 MGHRA, CDR2 YSYEKL. This CDR3 is CASSQGTSGRAAIF. As DNA, the CDR3 is TGCGCCAGCAGCCAAGGGACTAGCGGGAGGGCCGCTATCTTC.

This chain links TRBV5-6 with TRBJ2-5; D tentatively reads TRBD1 or TRBD2 (5 bases each). The CDR3 covers 15 residues. The V end was cut by 0 bases, the J end by 2 bases, with 11 bases between. The germline V gene has CDR1 SGHDT and CDR2 YYEEEE. This CDR3 is CASSLAGAIQETQYF. The DNA for the CDR3 is TGTGCCAGCAGCTTGGCCGGGGCAATACAAGAGACCCAGTACTTC. The whole variable domain, remainder taken from reference TRBV5-6 and TRBJ2-5, is DAGVTQSPTHLIKTRGQQVTLRCSPKSGHDTVSWYQQALGQGPQFIFQYYEEEERQRGNFPDRFSGHQFPNYSSELNVNALLLGDSALYLCASSLAGAIQETQYFGPGTRLLVL.

This chain uses TRBV7-3 with TRBJ1-5; tentatively, D is TRBD1 (5 bases). V was trimmed by 1 base and J by 7 bases, leaving 17 bases between them. The CDR3 spans 16 residues. Looked up from germline, CDR1 is SGHTA and CDR2 is FQGTGA. The CDR3 nucleotides are TGTGCCAGCAGCTTAAACGGGCGGGACGATCGGCAGCCCCAGCATTTT. Translation: CASSLNGRDDRQPQHF.

The chain has TRBV28 and TRBJ2-6, with D possibly TRBD1 on 5 matching bases. This CDR3 comprises 19 residues. Trimming left V 2 bases short and J 0 bases short, with 17 bases between. The germline CDR1 and CDR2 sequences are MDHEN and SYDVKM. The CDR3 nucleotides read TGTGCCAGCAGTTTAATCAATGACAGTCCGATCTCTGGGGCCAACGTCCTGACTTTC. It is translated as CASSLINDSPISGANVLTF.

The V and J genes are TRBV2 and TRBJ2-7, with 8 nucleotides matching TRBD2. The CDR3 has 16 residues. With 3 bases clipped from V and 5 bases from J, the junction kept 12 bases outside the gene matches. Germline V gene sequence: CDR1 SNHLY, CDR2 FYNNEI. CDR3 region: CASSDYSGTSGDEQYF. The CDR3 coding sequence is TGTGCCAGCAGTGATTATTCGGGGACTAGTGGGGACGAGCAGTACTTC.

The rearrangement uses TRBV9 and TRBJ2-1; D possibly corresponds to TRBD2 (5 bases). Trimming took off 0 bases at V and 5 bases at J, with 12 bases between the two ends. The length of the CDR3 is 15 residues. The germline V gene has CDR1 SGDLS and CDR2 YYNGEE. The CDR3 protein is CASSVDSTGDNEQFF. The CDR3 nucleotides are TGTGCCAGCAGCGTAGACTCGACCGGGGACAATGAGCAGTTCTTC.

The chain combines TRBV2 with TRBJ2-7, with D perhaps TRBD2 (5 bases). This CDR3 spans 14 amino acids. Germline V gene lookup returns CDR1 SNHLY and CDR2 FYNNEI. V was shortened by 1 base and J by 7 bases, with 14 bases between the two germline ends. The CDR3 coding sequence is TGTGCCAGCAGTGAAGATATAGGACGGGATGAGCAGTACTTC. This sequence encodes CASSEDIGRDEQYF.

The rearrangement joins TRBV6-5 to TRBJ2-3; unclear D gene. This CDR3 contains 15 residues. V dropped 5 bases and J dropped 6 bases, with 18 bases sitting between them. Germline loops: CDR1 MNHEY, CDR2 SVGAGI. The CDR3 nucleotides are TGTGCCAGCAGTAAGGACGGCCCCCCATGGGATACGCAGTATTTT. As protein: CASSKDGPPWDTQYF.

CDR3 bases: TGTGCCAGCAGGGCTCGGGGGGCGGCCGAGCAGTACTTC. Protein sequence: CASRARGAAEQYF. This chain uses TRBV6-5 with TRBJ2-7, with D possibly matching TRBD2 (7 bases). V lost 6 bases and J 6 bases, leaving 15 bases between the germline ends. Germline lookup yields CDR1 MNHEY and CDR2 SVGAGI. The length of the CDR3 is 13 residues.

For this clone: This CDR3 is also generated by other DNA sequences in the sample. V and J are TRBV30 and TRBJ2-5, with D possibly being TRBD1 (6 bases). Trimming shortened V by 0 bases and J by 5 bases, and 13 bases separated the two germline ends. CDR1 is GTSNPN, CDR2 SVGIG, per germline (reference sequence). This CDR3 spans 14 amino acids. The CDR3 spells CAWSVGQGQETQYF. The CDR3 nucleotides read TGTGCCTGGAGTGTAGGGCAGGGGCAGGAGACCCAGTACTTC.

This chain joins TRBV23-1 and TRBJ2-5; 7 nucleotides line up with TRBD2. TRBV23-1 is an ORF; its function is uncertain. V was clipped by 0 bases and J by 5 bases; unmatched bases: 18. The CDR3 totals 19 residues. CDR3 region: CASSQSERAGEAPWETQYF. The DNA for the CDR3 is TGCGCCAGCAGTCAATCGGAGAGGGCGGGGGAAGCGCCTTGGGAGACCCAGTACTTC.

This chain uses TRBV4-1 with TRBJ2-2; D may be TRBD1 (6 bases). The V gene's germline CDR1 is MGHRA and CDR2 YSYEKL. CDR3 length equals 15 residues. Trimming cost V 3 bases and J 4 bases, with 12 bases left between them. This chain's CDR3 is CASSHRQVTTGELFF. Written as DNA, the CDR3 is TGCGCCAGCAGCCACAGACAGGTTACCACCGGGGAGCTGTTTTTT.

V usage is TRBV5-6 and J usage is TRBJ1-1, with D possibly TRBD1 on 5 matching bases. V was shortened by 5 bases and J by 10 bases, with 24 bases between the two germline ends. CDR3 length: 15 amino acids. Germline loops: CDR1 SGHDT, CDR2 YYEEEE. CDR3 region: CASRTAGSGVGGAFF. CDR3 bases: TGTGCCAGCAGGACCGCAGGGTCAGGAGTTGGTGGAGCTTTCTTT.

This clone has more than one count but fewer than ten. CDR3 DNA: TGTGCCAGCAGCCAAGGGATCAACGAGCAGTACTTC. Amino acids: CASSQGINEQYF. V usage is TRBV14 and J usage is TRBJ2-7; unclear D gene. The CDR3 has 12 residues. Germline CDR1 reads SGHDN; CDR2 reads FVKESK. The ends were cut back, 1 base at V and 5 bases at J, with 6 bases in the middle.

The chain uses TRBV2 and TRBJ2-1, with TRBD2 matching 13 bases. Trimming at V came to 3 bases and at J to 1 base, leaving 6 bases not matched to a gene. The CDR3 runs 18 residues. CDR1 and CDR2 from the germline V gene are SNHLY and FYNNEI. This CDR3 reads CASSDLTSGGLSYNEQFF. The CDR3 DNA sequence: TGTGCCAGCAGTGATTTGACTAGCGGGGGGTTGTCCTACAATGAGCAGTTCTTC.

The rearrangement links TRBV4-3 to TRBJ2-7; D may match TRBD1 or TRBD2 (5 bases each). Germline CDR1 and CDR2: LGHNA and YSLEER. Trimming stripped 0 bases from V and 4 bases from J, with 13 bases between. This CDR3 comprises 15 residues. The CDR3 is CASSQDSGGTYEQYF. The CDR3 DNA follows: TGCGCCAGCAGCCAAGATTCTGGGGGAACTTACGAGCAGTACTTC.

In this sample, this clone turned up once. The J gene is TRBJ1-1, the V gene TRBV4-3, with 9 bases fitting TRBD1. The CDR3 covers 19 residues. Germline CDR1 is LGHNA and CDR2 is YSLEER. V lost 2 bases, J lost 3 bases, and 16 bases stayed unmatched. The CDR3 DNA reads TGCGCCAGCAGCCAAAGGAGCATGACTGGGACAGGGAGGGACACTGAAGCTTTCTTT. Residues: CASSQRSMTGTGRDTEAFF.

A single count supports this clone. This sample includes further DNA sequences coding for the same CDR3. The chain links TRBV7-9 to TRBJ2-2; D not resolved. CDR1 and CDR2 (germline): SEHNR, FQNEAQ (reference sequence). V dropped 1 base and J dropped 4 bases, with 7 bases sitting between them. This CDR3 is 14 amino acids long. The DNA of the CDR3 is TGTGCCAGCAGCTTAGTAATGGGCACCGGGGAGCTGTTTTTT. It is translated as CASSLVMGTGELFF. Drawing the rest from reference TRBV7-9 and TRBJ2-2, the complete variable domain is DTGVSQNPRHKITKRGQNVTFRCDPISEHNRLYWYRQTLGQGPEFLTYFQNEAQLEKSRLLSDRFSAERPKGSFSTLEIQRTEQGDSAMYLCASSLVMGTGELFFGEGSRLTVL.

This rearrangement joins TRBV12-5 to TRBJ2-5; 7 bases fit TRBD1. The trim removed 2 bases at V and 2 bases at J, leaving 8 bases unmatched. The V gene's germline CDR1 is LGHNT and CDR2 FRNRAP. CDR3 length: 16 residues. The CDR3 loop is CASGLPGTELQETQYF. The CDR3 bases are TGTGCTAGTGGTTTGCCAGGGACAGAACTTCAAGAGACCCAGTACTTC. Supplemented by reference TRBV12-5 and TRBJ2-5, the full variable domain reads DARVTQTPRHKVTEMGQEVTMRCQPILGHNTVFWYRQTMMQGLELLAYFRNRAPLDDSGMPKDRFSAEMPDATLATLKIQPSEPRDSAVYFCASGLPGTELQETQYFGPGTRLLVL.

Comment on this clone: Relative to the germline gene, one junction end is altered; a read error may explain this. The chain has TRBV6-5 and TRBJ2-7; D gene ambiguous. Germline V gene lookup returns CDR1 MNHEY and CDR2 SVGAGI. This CDR3 contains 10 residues. CDR3 DNA sequence: TGTGCCAGCAACTCCCACGAGCAGTACTTC. Translation gives CASNSHEQYF.

In the case of this clone: The identical CDR3 is also encoded by other nucleotide sequences in the sample. The chain employs TRBV19 and TRBJ2-7; 8 positions agree with TRBD2. The CDR3 has 14 residues. The V gene's germline CDR1 is LNHDA and CDR2 SQIVND (reference sequence). V was clipped by 6 bases and J by 1 base; unmatched bases: 5. The CDR3, as DNA: TGTGCCAGTAGCCCCGGACTAGCATCCTACGAGCAGTACTTC. Protein product: CASSPGLASYEQYF.

The chain uses TRBV19 and TRBJ2-5; 10 positions match TRBD2. Unmatched junction bases numbered 10, after V lost 1 base and J lost 2 bases. CDR1 is LNHDA, CDR2 SQIVND, per germline (reference sequence). This CDR3 contains 18 residues. Here the CDR3 reads CASSIVLAGEGMQETQYF. CDR3 DNA sequence: TGTGCCAGTAGTATAGTCCTAGCGGGAGAGGGGATGCAAGAGACCCAGTACTTC.